Following are 31 T cell receptor beta chains from one sample sequenced in a study of CD8 T cells in Susac syndrome. RNA in amounts of roughly 0.5 to 1 ug was reverse transcribed with random hexamers. TCRdb reprocessed the immunoSEQ multiplex PCR reads via MiXCR and lists one record per CDR3 protein. The table includes just over 150,000 distinct CDR3 sequences, about 94% detected once. The sequenced sample was CD8+ T cells from PBMCs. These receptors came from a human donor with multiple sclerosis.

J is TRBJ1-6 and V is TRBV27, with 9 bases identical to TRBD1. V was pared by 7 bases and J by 7 bases, with 2 bases of the junction left unmatched. CDR3 length equals 13 residues. Germline V gene data show CDR1 as MNHEY and CDR2 as SMNVEV (reference sequence). The CDR3 sequence is CASTGTGNSPLHF. CDR3 coding DNA: TGTGCCAGCACCGGGACAGGGAATTCACCCCTCCACTTT.

The rearrangement joins TRBV29-1 to TRBJ1-1; D may be TRBD1 (5 bases). Trimming left V 3 bases short and J 1 base short, with 9 bases between. This CDR3 comprises 13 residues. CDR1 SQVTM and CDR2 ANQGSEA come from the germline V gene. The CDR3 DNA sequence: TGCAGCGTTGATAAGCAGGGGAACACTGAAGCTTTCTTT. Translated, it gives CSVDKQGNTEAFF.

The count of this clonotype is one. This rearrangement joins TRBV29-1 to TRBJ1-2, with D possibly being TRBD1 (6 bases). The germline V gene encodes CDR1 SQVTM and CDR2 ANQGSEA. The CDR3 is made up of 14 amino acids. V lost 8 bases and J 0 bases, leaving 16 bases between the germline ends. DNA of the CDR3: TGCAGCACGGGGGGCGACAGCACTAACTATGGCTACACCTTC. Protein product: CSTGGDSTNYGYTF.

This chain joins TRBV11-2 and TRBJ2-7; 8 bases line up with TRBD1. CDR3 length: 14 residues. From germline, CDR1 is SGHAT and CDR2 FQNNGV. With 4 bases clipped from V and 6 bases from J, the junction kept 8 bases outside the gene matches. The DNA of the CDR3 is TGTGCCAGCAGCTCCGGACAGGGTGGTAGCGAGCAGTACTTC. Amino acids: CASSSGQGGSEQYF.

The rearrangement joins TRBV7-8 to TRBJ2-7; D gene uncertain. The CDR3 runs 14 residues. Germline loops: CDR1 SGHVS, CDR2 FQNEAQ. V dropped 0 bases and J dropped 3 bases, with 9 bases sitting between them. In DNA form, the CDR3 reads TGTGCCAGCAGCTTAGCGGCAGAACTCTACGAGCAGTACTTC. Translating it yields CASSLAAELYEQYF.

The chain joins TRBV14 to TRBJ2-7; 9 bases map to TRBD1. The CDR3 spans 16 residues. CDR1 is SGHDN, CDR2 FVKESK, per germline. The trim removed 1 base at V and 7 bases at J, leaving 11 bases unmatched. The CDR3 nucleotides are TGTGCCAGCAGCCAAGGACCGGGACAGGGTTCCGCTGAGCAGTACTTC. Translating gives CASSQGPGQGSAEQYF.

Points on this clonotype: The DNA is left out, because the CDR3 cannot be placed on it with certainty; the CDR3 is given as TCRdb lists it. The J gene is TRBJ2-4, the V gene TRBV6-2 or TRBV6-3; the DNA was not used to check the table's D call, TRBD2. The germline gives CDR1 MNHEY, CDR2 SVGEGT. The CDR3 sequence runs 16 residues, both termini included. CDR3 loop: CASSTSLAGGTNIQYF.

The rearrangement links TRBV29-1 to TRBJ1-2; D perhaps matches TRBD1 (5 bases). There are 14 residues in the CDR3. CDR1 SQVTM and CDR2 ANQGSEA come from the germline V gene. With 4 bases removed from V and 0 bases from J, the gap between germline ends came to 12 bases. The CDR3 DNA follows: TGCAGCGTTGTGTCGGCGGGGGCTAACTATGGCTACACCTTC. Encoded protein: CSVVSAGANYGYTF.

This chain links TRBV30 with TRBJ2-6, with D possibly being TRBD1 (5 bases). The ends were cut back, 4 bases at V and 2 bases at J, with 9 bases in the middle. CDR3 length equals 14 residues. CDR1 is GTSNPN, CDR2 SVGIG, per germline (reference sequence). This chain's CDR3 is CAWIHRPGANVLTF. The CDR3 bases are TGTGCCTGGATCCACAGGCCTGGGGCCAACGTCCTGACTTTC.

This chain links TRBV29-1 with TRBJ2-7; 8 bases are a match to TRBD2. V lost 3 bases to trimming and J lost 2 bases; unmatched junction nucleotides: 6. This CDR3 has 14 amino acids. The germline gives CDR1 SQVTM, CDR2 ANQGSEA. CDR3: CSVEATSGTYEQYF. The CDR3 coding sequence is TGCAGCGTTGAGGCAACTAGCGGAACCTACGAGCAGTACTTC.

The chain employs TRBV3-1 and TRBJ2-1; no definite D call. Germline-derived CDR1 and CDR2 are LGHDT and YNNKEL (reference sequence). The CDR3 loop spans 14 amino acids. V lost 0 bases to trimming and J lost 6 bases, with 9 bases between them. The CDR3 DNA sequence: TGTGCCAGCAGCCAAGAGGCGGCGAGCAATGAGCAGTTCTTC. It codes for CASSQEAASNEQFF.

This clonotype has only one observation. The chain couples TRBV9 to TRBJ1-1, with D perhaps TRBD1 (5 bases). The CDR3 is 15 amino acids. Trimming took 4 bases from V and 0 from J, leaving 13 bases between them. Germline V lookup: CDR1 SGDLS, CDR2 YYNGEE. The CDR3 loop reads CASSPRSGLNTEAFF. The CDR3 coding sequence is TGTGCCAGCAGCCCCCGTTCAGGGCTGAACACTGAAGCTTTCTTT.

This chain connects TRBV4-1 to TRBJ1-2, with 7 bases lining up with TRBD1. This CDR3 spans 13 amino acids. V was pared by 5 bases and J by 3 bases, with 3 bases of the junction left unmatched. Per the germline V gene, CDR1 is MGHRA and CDR2 is YSYEKL. The CDR3 loop reads CASSTGVDYGYTF. In DNA form, the CDR3 reads TGCGCCAGCAGCACAGGGGTGGACTATGGCTACACCTTC.

The chain recombines TRBV27 with TRBJ2-7, with TRBD1 matching 9 bases. This CDR3 region has 17 residues. Unmatched junction bases numbered 15, after V lost 3 bases and J lost 6 bases. The germline V gene encodes CDR1 MNHEY and CDR2 SMNVEV (reference sequence). In DNA, the CDR3 is TGTGCCAGCAGTTTTCATCGTCCGGGACAGGGAATGGTCGAGCAGTACTTC. Protein: CASSFHRPGQGMVEQYF.

This chain uses TRBV4-1 with TRBJ1-5; possible D gene TRBD1, 5 bases. The CDR3 sequence is 16 residues long. V gave up 4 bases and J gave up 5 bases, with 18 bases separating them. In germline, CDR1 is MGHRA, CDR2 YSYEKL. The chain's CDR3 is CASSLRTDNPYQPQHF. The CDR3 DNA reads as TGCGCCAGCAGCCTACGTACGGACAACCCCTATCAGCCCCAGCATTTT.

This clonotype is a singleton in its sample. V is TRBV4-3 and J is TRBJ2-7; D might be TRBD2 (7 bases). Per the germline V gene, CDR1 is LGHNA and CDR2 is YSLEER. Trimming removed 1 base from V and 2 bases from J, with 15 bases in between. This CDR3 region has 16 residues. Here the CDR3 DNA reads TGCGCCAGCAGCCAAGGGTCTCGGGGGGACACCTACGAGCAGTACTTC. It is translated as CASSQGSRGDTYEQYF.

The rearrangement links TRBV3-1 to TRBJ2-7; 7 bases are shared with TRBD1. Germline loops: CDR1 LGHDT, CDR2 YNNKEL (reference sequence). V was pared by 4 bases and J by 1 base, with 4 bases of the junction left unmatched. The CDR3 loop spans 14 amino acids. This CDR3 reads CASSPGTASYEQYF. CDR3 nucleotides: TGTGCCAGCAGCCCCGGGACAGCTTCCTACGAGCAGTACTTC.

This chain joins TRBV4-3 and TRBJ1-5; D uncertain. Germline CDR1 is LGHNA and CDR2 is YSLEER. The CDR3 contains 16 residues. V was clipped by 1 base and J by 5 bases, with 15 bases between them. CDR3 residues: CASSQGVGQVDQPQHF. The CDR3 DNA is TGCGCCAGCAGCCAAGGAGTAGGTCAAGTGGATCAGCCCCAGCATTTT.

J is TRBJ1-2 and V is TRBV27; weak D call: TRBD1 (6 bases). CDR1 is MNHEY and CDR2 is SMNVEV in the germline V gene (reference sequence). V lost 5 bases, J lost 6 bases, and 16 bases lay in between. The CDR3 covers 14 residues. This CDR3 reads CASSPRSHRDGYTF. The CDR3 nucleotides read TGTGCCAGCAGTCCACGCTCGCACAGGGATGGCTACACCTTC.

The chain links TRBV18 to TRBJ1-4; D possibly corresponds to TRBD1 (5 bases). The CDR3 spans 16 residues. Trimming removed 1 base from V and 5 bases from J, with 14 bases in between. The germline V gene encodes CDR1 KGHSH and CDR2 LQKENI. The CDR3 spells CASSPRATELNEKLFF. CDR3 coding DNA: TGTGCCAGCTCACCACGGGCGACAGAGTTAAATGAAAAACTGTTTTTT.

The rearrangement uses TRBV6-2 or TRBV6-3 and TRBJ1-1; D might be TRBD1 (6 bases). The CDR3 is 14 residues long. V shed 8 bases and J shed 1 base, with 14 bases lying between them. From germline, CDR1 is MNHEY and CDR2 SVGEGT. CDR3 region: CASFEDSGNTEAFF. The CDR3 coding sequence is TGTGCCAGCTTTGAGGACAGTGGGAACACTGAAGCTTTCTTT.

The chain is built from TRBV14 and TRBJ1-2; D remains unclear. The germline V and J ends were trimmed by 0 bases and 10 bases, with 12 bases remaining between them. In germline, CDR1 is SGHDN, CDR2 FVKESK. The CDR3 length is 13 residues. DNA for the CDR3: TGTGCCAGCAGCCAAGATCGTCGCACCGACTACACCTTC. This sequence encodes CASSQDRRTDYTF.

V is TRBV27 and J is TRBJ1-5; perhaps TRBD1 as D (5 bases). V dropped 6 bases and J dropped 0 bases, with 12 bases sitting between them. The germline V gene has CDR1 MNHEY and CDR2 SMNVEV (reference sequence). This CDR3 has 15 amino acids. CDR3: CASSPRGYSNQPQHF. The CDR3 bases are TGTGCCAGCAGCCCCCGGGGGTATAGCAATCAGCCCCAGCATTTT.

The V and J genes are TRBV15 and TRBJ2-7, with D perhaps being TRBD1 or TRBD2 (5 bases each). The germline gives CDR1 LNHNV, CDR2 YYDKDF (reference sequence). V was trimmed by 5 bases and J by 0 bases, leaving 20 bases between them. The CDR3 is made up of 17 amino acids. For the CDR3, the DNA is TGTGCCACCAGCCGTTTTCCCGGGACCGAAAGCTCCTACGAGCAGTACTTC. As protein: CATSRFPGTESSYEQYF.

V is TRBV9 and J is TRBJ2-5, with D perhaps matching TRBD1 or TRBD2 (6 bases each). The V end was cut by 4 bases, the J end by 3 bases, with 13 bases between. CDR1 is SGDLS and CDR2 is YYNGEE in the germline V gene. The CDR3 runs 14 residues. CDR3 in amino acids: CASSLGGSEETQYF. For the CDR3, the DNA is TGTGCCAGCAGCCTAGGGGGGAGTGAAGAGACCCAGTACTTC.

V usage is TRBV15 and J usage is TRBJ1-1, with 9 nucleotides matching TRBD1. Per germline, CDR1 LNHNV and CDR2 YYDKDF (reference sequence). The length of the CDR3 is 16 residues. V shed 4 bases and J 3 bases; nucleotides not matched to a gene: 9. CDR3 bases: TGTGCCACCAGCAAAGGACAGGGGCGATGGGACACTGAAGCTTTCTTT. Encoded protein: CATSKGQGRWDTEAFF.

The chain carries TRBV4-3 and TRBJ2-7; D call uncertain. The CDR3 has 13 residues. Trimming pared 3 bases from V and 4 bases from J, leaving 10 bases between. Germline V gives CDR1 LGHNA, CDR2 YSLEER. In nucleotides, the CDR3 is TGCGCCAGCAGCCAGACCCCTAGTTACGAGCAGTACTTC. Amino acids: CASSQTPSYEQYF.

The rearrangement joins TRBV27 to TRBJ1-6; 8 bases fit TRBD1. The CDR3 is made up of 16 amino acids. J was trimmed by 10 bases and V by 0 bases; bases with no gene match: 8. Germline CDR1 and CDR2: MNHEY and SMNVEV (reference sequence). The CDR3 here is CASSLSPGTGRSPLHF. The CDR3 coding sequence is TGTGCCAGCAGTTTATCCCCCGGGACAGGTCGATCACCCCTCCACTTT.

The genes are TRBV7-9 and TRBJ2-1; no firm D call. The CDR3 runs 10 residues. Trimming took off 6 bases at V and 8 bases at J, with 5 bases between the two ends. Germline values: CDR1 SEHNR, CDR2 FQNEAQ (reference sequence). The CDR3 bases are TGTGCCAGCAGTATAGATGAGCAGTTCTTC. Residues: CASSIDEQFF.

The chain recombines TRBV4-3 with TRBJ2-7; 11 nucleotides agree with TRBD2. V shed 3 bases, J shed 2 bases, and the junction held 15 bases outside the gene matches. In germline, CDR1 is LGHNA, CDR2 YSLEER. The CDR3 sequence is 19 residues long. CDR3 coding DNA: TGCGCCAGCAGCCACGTGCCCTTGGGGACTAGCGGTTCTCCCTACGAGCAGTACTTC. Protein sequence: CASSHVPLGTSGSPYEQYF.

Regarding this clonotype: At one end the junction does not follow the germline gene, possibly because of a read error. V usage is TRBV25-1 and J usage is TRBJ2-3; D gene uncertain. Looked up from germline, CDR1 is MGHDK and CDR2 is SYGVNS. This CDR3 has 13 residues. The CDR3 loop reads CASNERMTDTQYF. The CDR3 DNA follows: TGTGCCAGCAATGAAAGGATGACCGATACGCAGTATTTT.